The 13 T cell receptor beta chains below all came from one sample that was sequenced in a study of shared T cell receptors in the human thymus. The method was immunoSEQ multiplex PCR; TCRdb's version includes in-frame clones alone and lacks a portion of them. Of 720,000 or so clones in the sample, 70% to 90% were seen once. The same sample was also studied in work on human thymus T cells.

Sequencing used thymocytes. Receptors originate from a girl in the first two years of life with a congenital heart defect.

The chain employs TRBV29-1 and TRBJ2-7; 11 bases map to TRBD2. Germline-derived CDR1 and CDR2 are SQVTM and ANQGSEA. J was trimmed by 4 bases and V by 7 bases; bases with no gene match: 6. CDR3 size: 13 residues. This CDR3 is CSALAGGRYEQYF. The CDR3 DNA follows: TGCAGCGCTCTAGCGGGGGGCCGTTACGAGCAGTACTTC.

The chain couples TRBV10-2 to TRBJ1-2; TRBD1 matches at 8 bases. Trimming at V came to 7 bases and at J to 7 bases, leaving 14 bases not matched to a gene. Per germline, CDR1 WSHSY and CDR2 SAAADI. This CDR3 comprises 15 residues. This CDR3 reads CASIFKKGTGFGYTF. The DNA of the CDR3 is TGCGCCAGCATCTTTAAAAAAGGGACAGGCTTTGGCTACACCTTC.

The rearrangement links TRBV19 to TRBJ2-7; TRBD1 agrees at 7 bases. CDR3 length equals 15 residues. The germline V gene encodes CDR1 LNHDA and CDR2 SQIVND (reference sequence). V lost 3 bases, J lost 5 bases, and 10 bases stayed unmatched. The CDR3 bases are TGTGCCAGTAGTATGCATAGGGGGCGAGTAAACGAGCAGTACTTC. Translation: CASSMHRGRVNEQYF. Full variable domain (outside the CDR3, taken from reference TRBV19 and TRBJ2-7): DGGITQSPKYLFRKEGQNVTLSCEQNLNHDAMYWYRQDPGQGLRLIYYSQIVNDFQKGDIAEGYSVSREKKESFPLTVTSAQKNPTAFYLCASSMHRGRVNEQYFGPGTRLTVT.

This rearrangement joins TRBV5-1 to TRBJ2-5, with a possible D match to TRBD1 (5 bases). This CDR3 comprises 16 residues. Germline CDR1 and CDR2: SGHRS and YFSETQ. Trimming removed 6 bases at V and 5 bases at J, with 23 bases between. The CDR3 nucleotides read TGCGCCAGCAAGCTTCAATCATTAGGGGATTGGGAGACCCAGTACTTC. It codes for CASKLQSLGDWETQYF.

The rearrangement joins TRBV7-8 to TRBJ2-1; 12 bases fit TRBD2. The CDR3 sequence is 17 residues long. V shed 6 bases and J 3 bases; nucleotides not matched to a gene: 9. Germline V gene lookup returns CDR1 SGHVS and CDR2 FQNEAQ. For the CDR3, the DNA is TGTGCCAGCAGACCAACCCCTAGCGGGGGGGTCTACAATGAGCAGTTCTTC. As protein: CASRPTPSGGVYNEQFF.

The chain joins TRBV2 to TRBJ1-1; D is undetermined. This CDR3 has 12 residues. The ends were cut back, 7 bases at V and 6 bases at J, with 12 bases in the middle. The germline gives CDR1 SNHLY, CDR2 FYNNEI. CDR3 nucleotide sequence: TGTGCCAGCACTAAAGGAGGTTCTGAAGCTTTCTTT. Translation gives CASTKGGSEAFF.

The chain links TRBV12-5 to TRBJ1-2; tentatively, D is TRBD1 (5 bases). CDR3 length: 15 residues. Between the trimmed V and J ends, which lost 7 bases and 8 bases, there was a span of 23 bases. Germline V gene sequence: CDR1 LGHNT, CDR2 FRNRAP. CDR3 sequence reads: CASAPRGRGGGGYTF. The CDR3 DNA reads TGTGCTAGTGCCCCTCGGGGCCGCGGGGGAGGCGGCTACACCTTC.

This clone was picked up a small number of times. This chain links TRBV28 with TRBJ1-2; no clear D. V lost 5 bases to trimming and J lost 1 base, with 17 bases between them. Looked up from germline, CDR1 is MDHEN and CDR2 is SYDVKM. This CDR3 region has 16 residues. The CDR3 here is CASSLSDGDFNYGYTF. The CDR3, as DNA: TGTGCCAGCAGTCTTAGCGACGGAGACTTTAACTATGGCTACACCTTC.

CDR3 region: CASSSRDRGAYEQYF. In DNA form, the CDR3 reads TGTGCCAGTAGCTCCCGGGACAGGGGAGCCTACGAGCAGTACTTC. V gene TRBV19 combines with J gene TRBJ2-7; 10 bases line up with TRBD1. With 6 bases clipped from V and 2 bases from J, the junction kept 7 bases outside the gene matches. CDR1 and CDR2 (germline): LNHDA, SQIVND (reference sequence). The CDR3 consists of 15 residues.

CDR3 amino acids: CASSLSKSSYNSPLHF. The DNA for the CDR3 is TGCGCCAGCAGCTTATCCAAGAGCTCCTATAATTCACCCCTCCACTTT. The rearrangement links TRBV5-1 to TRBJ1-6; D is uncertain. CDR1 and CDR2 from the germline V gene are SGHRS and YFSETQ. The CDR3 contains 16 residues. The V gene lost 2 bases and the J gene lost 0 bases, with 9 bases spanning the gap.

This chain uses TRBV10-2 with TRBJ2-2; D unresolved. V was clipped by 4 bases and J by 3 bases, with 9 bases between them. The CDR3 consists of 14 residues. Germline V gene sequence: CDR1 WSHSY, CDR2 SAAADI. This CDR3 reads CASSVERDTGELFF. The CDR3 DNA sequence: TGCGCCAGCAGTGTTGAGCGAGACACCGGGGAGCTGTTTTTT.

The chain carries TRBV11-2 and TRBJ2-3; TRBD1 matches at 7 bases. V was pared by 6 bases and J by 0 bases, with 6 bases of the junction left unmatched. The CDR3 spans 15 residues. CDR1 and CDR2 (germline): SGHAT, FQNNGV. In DNA, the CDR3 is TGTGCCAGCAGGCCCAACAGGGGAAGCACAGATACGCAGTATTTT. Translated: CASRPNRGSTDTQYF.

The chain combines TRBV11-2 with TRBJ1-6; D gene ambiguous. With 0 bases removed from V and 11 bases from J, the gap between germline ends came to 11 bases. CDR3 length: 14 amino acids. Germline values: CDR1 SGHAT, CDR2 FQNNGV. CDR3 sequence: CASSLDAGTTPLHF. In DNA, the CDR3 is TGTGCCAGCAGCTTAGATGCAGGCACCACACCCCTCCACTTT.